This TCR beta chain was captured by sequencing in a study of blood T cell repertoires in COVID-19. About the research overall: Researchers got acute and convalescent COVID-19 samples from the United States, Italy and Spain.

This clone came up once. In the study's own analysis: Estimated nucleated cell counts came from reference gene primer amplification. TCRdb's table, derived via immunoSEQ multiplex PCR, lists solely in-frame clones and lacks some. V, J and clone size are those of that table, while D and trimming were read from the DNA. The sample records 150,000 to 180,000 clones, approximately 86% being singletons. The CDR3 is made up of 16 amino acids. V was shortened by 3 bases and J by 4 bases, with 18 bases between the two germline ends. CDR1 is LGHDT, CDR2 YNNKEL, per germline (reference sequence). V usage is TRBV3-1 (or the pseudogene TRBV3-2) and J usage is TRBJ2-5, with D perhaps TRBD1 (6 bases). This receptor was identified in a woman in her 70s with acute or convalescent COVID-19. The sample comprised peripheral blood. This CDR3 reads CASSQEPGHFRETQYF. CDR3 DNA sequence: TGTGCCAGCAGCCAGGAACCGGGACATTTCAGAGAGACCCAGTACTTC.